Listed below are T cell receptor beta chains from one sample, sequenced in a study of human T cells and chemical hapten exposure. TCRdb processed the RACE reads anew with MiXCR; each CDR3 protein has one entry. The sample lists 180,000 or so distinct CDR3 sequences, 25% to 35% occurring once. The sequences come from whole blood, collected in connection with sensitization to the hapten diphenylcyclopropenone (DPC). These receptors were obtained from a woman aged 30 to 39 with alopecia areata. Some clones in this sample may be carry-over from other donors' samples. The conserved cysteine and the conserved F or W are not part of the CDR3 here. Fields, in order: clone size, V gene, J gene, CDR3 protein. The size entry is marked missing in some rows and otherwise reads once, few, many or a size class.

abundance: NA; v_gene: TRBV20-1; j_gene: TRBJ2-3; CDR3aa: SARVGTSGSSTDTQY
abundance: once; v_gene: TRBV12-3/TRBV12-4; j_gene: TRBJ1-2; CDR3aa: ASKDGGGGYT
abundance: NA; v_gene: TRBV4-3; j_gene: TRBJ1-4; CDR3aa: ASSQDRREKLF
abundance: NA; v_gene: TRBV28; j_gene: TRBJ2-1; CDR3aa: ASTGYTSARGSDNEQF
abundance: few; v_gene: TRBV20-1; j_gene: TRBJ1-5; CDR3aa: SARRQGGDQPQH
abundance: NA; v_gene: TRBV5-5; j_gene: TRBJ2-1; CDR3aa: ASSLLGTNNEQF
abundance: NA; v_gene: TRBV28; j_gene: TRBJ2-7; CDR3aa: ATSTGGAVAYEQY
abundance: NA; v_gene: TRBV19; j_gene: TRBJ2-4; CDR3aa: ASSILSTVAKNIQY
abundance: NA; v_gene: TRBV6-5; j_gene: TRBJ2-7; CDR3aa: ASSYYDKSYEQY
abundance: NA; v_gene: TRBV29-1; j_gene: TRBJ2-1; CDR3aa: SVGLRARDDLNEQF
abundance: NA; v_gene: TRBV28; j_gene: TRBJ2-3; CDR3aa: ASGWADRFSTDTQY
abundance: few; v_gene: TRBV28; j_gene: TRBJ2-3; CDR3aa: ASSFLAPGGNTQY
abundance: few; v_gene: TRBV15; j_gene: TRBJ2-1; CDR3aa: ATQFLGQGTLFYNEQF
abundance: few; v_gene: TRBV7-2; j_gene: TRBJ2-5; CDR3aa: ASEEVAVGETQY
abundance: few; v_gene: TRBV30; j_gene: TRBJ1-5; CDR3aa: AWSLAGGQPQH
abundance: few; v_gene: TRBV7-2; j_gene: TRBJ2-2; CDR3aa: ASSSGGTGELF
abundance: NA; v_gene: TRBV7-3; j_gene: TRBJ2-1; CDR3aa: ASSSGQGAGYEQF
abundance: NA; v_gene: TRBV11-1; j_gene: TRBJ1-6; CDR3aa: ASSLREGRDSPLH
abundance: few; v_gene: TRBV20-1; j_gene: TRBJ1-2; CDR3aa: SAPDRSANYGYT
abundance: few; v_gene: TRBV3-1; j_gene: TRBJ2-2; CDR3aa: ASSRLSGANTGELF
abundance: few; v_gene: TRBV10-3; j_gene: TRBJ1-2; CDR3aa: AISESPEYGYT
abundance: few; v_gene: TRBV11-3; j_gene: TRBJ1-4; CDR3aa: ASSLVRGTNEKLF
abundance: NA; v_gene: TRBV28; j_gene: TRBJ2-1; CDR3aa: ASSYTSEISYNEQF
abundance: few; v_gene: TRBV29-1; j_gene: TRBJ2-2; CDR3aa: SVRTNTGELF
abundance: few; v_gene: TRBV29-1; j_gene: TRBJ2-3; CDR3aa: SVTGTGSVTQY
abundance: many; v_gene: TRBV29-1; j_gene: TRBJ2-2; CDR3aa: SVSGTLTGELF
abundance: NA; v_gene: TRBV20-1; j_gene: TRBJ2-3; CDR3aa: SADGTAADTQY
abundance: NA; v_gene: TRBV29-1; j_gene: TRBJ2-5; CDR3aa: SVPALAGMETQY
abundance: NA; v_gene: TRBV29-1; j_gene: TRBJ1-1; CDR3aa: SVRPEGAGNTEAF
abundance: few; v_gene: TRBV29-1; j_gene: TRBJ2-3; CDR3aa: SVAKGRGDLRTDTQY
abundance: NA; v_gene: TRBV4-3; j_gene: TRBJ2-5; CDR3aa: ASSRGASETQY
abundance: once; v_gene: TRBV28; j_gene: TRBJ2-4; CDR3aa: ASSAGLAGGPEAGY
abundance: few; v_gene: TRBV6-6; j_gene: TRBJ1-2; CDR3aa: ASRATGNYGYT
abundance: few; v_gene: TRBV10-3; j_gene: TRBJ2-7; CDR3aa: ATSGGWEQY
abundance: NA; v_gene: TRBV14; j_gene: TRBJ2-2; CDR3aa: ASSQVVEGGELF
abundance: NA; v_gene: TRBV7-9; j_gene: TRBJ1-1; CDR3aa: ASSLARQQGAEAF
abundance: few; v_gene: TRBV6-2/TRBV6-3; j_gene: TRBJ2-1; CDR3aa: ASRRPGTGNEQF
abundance: NA; v_gene: TRBV4-1; j_gene: TRBJ2-7; CDR3aa: ASSQAGQGTDEQY
abundance: NA; v_gene: TRBV5-1; j_gene: TRBJ2-1; CDR3aa: ASSLGGGAYEQF
abundance: NA; v_gene: TRBV5-1; j_gene: TRBJ1-1; CDR3aa: ASSLSGERGTEAF
abundance: NA; v_gene: TRBV29-1; j_gene: TRBJ1-1; CDR3aa: SAAGVGNTEAF
abundance: few; v_gene: TRBV5-1; j_gene: TRBJ2-5; CDR3aa: ASSLLQETQY
abundance: few; v_gene: TRBV4-3; j_gene: TRBJ2-3; CDR3aa: ASSQEGRGRSTDTQY